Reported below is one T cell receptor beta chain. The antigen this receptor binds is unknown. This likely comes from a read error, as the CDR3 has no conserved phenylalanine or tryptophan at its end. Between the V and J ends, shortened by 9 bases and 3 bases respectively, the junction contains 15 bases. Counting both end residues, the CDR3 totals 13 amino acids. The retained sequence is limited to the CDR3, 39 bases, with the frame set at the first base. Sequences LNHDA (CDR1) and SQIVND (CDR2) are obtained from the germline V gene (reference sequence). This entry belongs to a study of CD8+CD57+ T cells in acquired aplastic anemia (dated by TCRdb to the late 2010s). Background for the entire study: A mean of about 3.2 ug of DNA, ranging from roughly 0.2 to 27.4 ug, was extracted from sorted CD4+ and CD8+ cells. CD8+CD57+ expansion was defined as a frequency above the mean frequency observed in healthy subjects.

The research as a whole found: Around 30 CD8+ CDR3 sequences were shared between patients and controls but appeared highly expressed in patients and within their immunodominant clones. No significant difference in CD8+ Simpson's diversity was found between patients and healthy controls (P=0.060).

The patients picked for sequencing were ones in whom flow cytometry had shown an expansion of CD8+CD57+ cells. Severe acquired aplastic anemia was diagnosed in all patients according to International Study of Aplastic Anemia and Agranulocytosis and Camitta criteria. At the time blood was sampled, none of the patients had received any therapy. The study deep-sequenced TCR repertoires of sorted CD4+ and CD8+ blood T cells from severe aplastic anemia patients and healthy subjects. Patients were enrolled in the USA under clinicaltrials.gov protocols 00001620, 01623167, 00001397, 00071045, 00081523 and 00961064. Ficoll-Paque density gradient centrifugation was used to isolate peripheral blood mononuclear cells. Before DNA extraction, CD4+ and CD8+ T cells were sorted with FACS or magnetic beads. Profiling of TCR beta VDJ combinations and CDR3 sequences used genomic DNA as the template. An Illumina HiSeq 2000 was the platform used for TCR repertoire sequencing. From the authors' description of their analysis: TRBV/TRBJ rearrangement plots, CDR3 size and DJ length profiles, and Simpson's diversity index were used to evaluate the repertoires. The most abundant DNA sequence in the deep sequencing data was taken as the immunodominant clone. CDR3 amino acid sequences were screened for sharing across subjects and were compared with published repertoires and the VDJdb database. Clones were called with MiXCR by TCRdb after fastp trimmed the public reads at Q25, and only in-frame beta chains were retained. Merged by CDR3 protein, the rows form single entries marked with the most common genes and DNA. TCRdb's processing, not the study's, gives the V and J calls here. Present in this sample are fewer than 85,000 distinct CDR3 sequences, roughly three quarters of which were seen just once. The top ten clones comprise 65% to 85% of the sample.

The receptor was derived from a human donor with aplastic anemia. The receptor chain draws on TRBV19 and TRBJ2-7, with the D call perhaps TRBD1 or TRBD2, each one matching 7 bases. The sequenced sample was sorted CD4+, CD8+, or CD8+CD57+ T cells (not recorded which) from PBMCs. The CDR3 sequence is CASTQRDSYEQYL. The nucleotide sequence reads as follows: TGTGCCAGCACCCAGCGGGACAGCTACGAGCAGTACCTC.